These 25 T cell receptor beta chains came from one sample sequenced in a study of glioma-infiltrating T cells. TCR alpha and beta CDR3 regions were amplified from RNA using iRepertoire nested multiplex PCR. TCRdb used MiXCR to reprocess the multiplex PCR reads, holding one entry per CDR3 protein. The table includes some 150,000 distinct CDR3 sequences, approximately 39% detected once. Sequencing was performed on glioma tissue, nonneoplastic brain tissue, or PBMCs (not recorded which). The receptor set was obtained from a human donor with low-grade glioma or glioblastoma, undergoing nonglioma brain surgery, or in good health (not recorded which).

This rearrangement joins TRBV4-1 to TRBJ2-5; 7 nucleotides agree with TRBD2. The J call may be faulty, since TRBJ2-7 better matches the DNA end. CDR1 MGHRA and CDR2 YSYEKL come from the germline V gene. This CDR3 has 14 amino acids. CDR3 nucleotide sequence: TGCGCCAGCAGCCAGGGCAGGGAGGGCTACGAGCAGTACTTC. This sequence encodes CASSQGREGYEQYF.

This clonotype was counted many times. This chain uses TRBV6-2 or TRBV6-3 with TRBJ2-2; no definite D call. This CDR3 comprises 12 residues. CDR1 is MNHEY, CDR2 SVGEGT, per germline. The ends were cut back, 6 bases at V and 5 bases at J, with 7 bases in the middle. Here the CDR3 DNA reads TGTGCCAGCAGCCTTCTAACCGGGGAGCTGTTTTTT. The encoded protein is CASSLLTGELFF.

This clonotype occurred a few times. CDR3 in amino acids: CASMLARNSPLHF. CDR3 nucleotide sequence: TGTGCCAGCATGTTGGCTCGTAATTCACCCCTCCACTTT. J is TRBJ1-6 and V is TRBV6-1; D remains ambiguous. Trimming removed 7 bases at V and 6 bases at J, with 10 bases between. Germline CDR1 MNHNS, CDR2 SASEGT. The CDR3 contains 13 residues.

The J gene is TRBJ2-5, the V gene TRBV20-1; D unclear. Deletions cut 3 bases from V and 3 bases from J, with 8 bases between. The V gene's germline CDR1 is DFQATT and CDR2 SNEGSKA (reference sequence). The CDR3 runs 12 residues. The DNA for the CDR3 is TGCAGTGCTAGTGGGCTGGAAGAGACCCAGTACTTC. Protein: CSASGLEETQYF.

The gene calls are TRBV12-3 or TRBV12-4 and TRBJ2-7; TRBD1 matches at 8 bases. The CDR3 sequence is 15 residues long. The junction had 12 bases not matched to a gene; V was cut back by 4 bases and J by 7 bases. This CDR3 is CASSYNGQGAREQYF. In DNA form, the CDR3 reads TGTGCCAGCAGTTATAACGGACAGGGAGCTAGGGAGCAGTACTTC.

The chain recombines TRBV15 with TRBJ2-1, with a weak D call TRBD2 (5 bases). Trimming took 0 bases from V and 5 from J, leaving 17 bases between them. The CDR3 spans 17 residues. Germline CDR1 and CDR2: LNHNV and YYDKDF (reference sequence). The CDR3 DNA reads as TGTGCCACCAGCAGAGATCGGGGAATAGCGCAAGACAATGAGCAGTTCTTC. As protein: CATSRDRGIAQDNEQFF. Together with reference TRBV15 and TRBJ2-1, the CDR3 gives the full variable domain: DAMVIQNPRYQVTQFGKPVTLSCSQTLNHNVMYWYQQKSSQAPKLLFHYYDKDFNNEADTPDNFQSRRPNTSFCFLDIRSPGLGDTAMYLCATSRDRGIAQDNEQFFGPGTRLTVL.

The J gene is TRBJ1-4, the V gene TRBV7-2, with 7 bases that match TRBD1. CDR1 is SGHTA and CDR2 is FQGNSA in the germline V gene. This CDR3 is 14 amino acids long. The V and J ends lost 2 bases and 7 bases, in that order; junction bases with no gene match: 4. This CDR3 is CASSLTQGSEKLFF. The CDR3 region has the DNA TGTGCCAGCAGCTTAACACAGGGGAGTGAAAAACTGTTTTTT.

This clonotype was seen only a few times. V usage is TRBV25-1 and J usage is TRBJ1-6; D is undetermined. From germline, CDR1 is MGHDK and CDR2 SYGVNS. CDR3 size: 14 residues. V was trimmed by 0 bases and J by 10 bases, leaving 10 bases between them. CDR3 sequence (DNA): TGTGCCAGCAGTGAATACGCCTTAGGCTCACCCCTCCACTTT. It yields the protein CASSEYALGSPLHF.

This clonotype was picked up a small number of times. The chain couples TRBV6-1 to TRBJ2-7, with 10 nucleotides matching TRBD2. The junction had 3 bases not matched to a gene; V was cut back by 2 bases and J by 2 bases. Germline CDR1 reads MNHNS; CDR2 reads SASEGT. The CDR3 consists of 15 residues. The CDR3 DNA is TGTGCCAGCAGTGAACTAGCGGGGGCCACCTACGAGCAGTACTTC. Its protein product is CASSELAGATYEQYF.

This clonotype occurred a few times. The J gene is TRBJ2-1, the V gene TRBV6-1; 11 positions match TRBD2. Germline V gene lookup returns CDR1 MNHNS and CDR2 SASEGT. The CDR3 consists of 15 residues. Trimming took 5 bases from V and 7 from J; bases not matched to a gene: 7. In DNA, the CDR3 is TGTGCCAGCAGTAAATCGGGACTAGCGGTTAATGAGCAGTTCTTC. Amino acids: CASSKSGLAVNEQFF.

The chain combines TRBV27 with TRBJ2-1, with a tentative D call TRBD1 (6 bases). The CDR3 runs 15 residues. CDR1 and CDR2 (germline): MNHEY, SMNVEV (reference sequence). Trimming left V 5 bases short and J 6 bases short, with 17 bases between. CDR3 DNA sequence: TGTGCCAGCAGTCCAACTAGGGGGTGGGGCAATGAGCAGTTCTTC. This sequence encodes CASSPTRGWGNEQFF.

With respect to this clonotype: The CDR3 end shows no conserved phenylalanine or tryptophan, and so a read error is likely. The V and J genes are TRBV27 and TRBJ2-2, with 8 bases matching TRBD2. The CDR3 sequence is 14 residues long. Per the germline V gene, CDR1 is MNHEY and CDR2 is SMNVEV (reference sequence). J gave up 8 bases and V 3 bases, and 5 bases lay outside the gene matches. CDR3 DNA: TGTGCCAGCAGTTTCGGGGGGGGACGAGGGGAGCTGTTTCTT. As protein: CASSFGGGRGELFL.

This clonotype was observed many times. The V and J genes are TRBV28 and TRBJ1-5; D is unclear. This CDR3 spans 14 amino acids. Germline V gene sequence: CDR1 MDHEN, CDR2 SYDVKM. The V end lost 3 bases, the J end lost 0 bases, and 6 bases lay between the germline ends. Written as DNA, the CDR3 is TGTGCCAGCAGTTTGGTCGTTAGCAATCAGCCCCAGCATTTT. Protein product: CASSLVVSNQPQHF.

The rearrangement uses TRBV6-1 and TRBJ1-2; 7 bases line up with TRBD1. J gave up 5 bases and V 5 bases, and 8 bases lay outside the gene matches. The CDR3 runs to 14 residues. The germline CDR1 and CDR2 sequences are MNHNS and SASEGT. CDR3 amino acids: CASSNPGQLYGYTF. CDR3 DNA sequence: TGTGCCAGCAGTAACCCGGGACAGCTTTATGGCTACACCTTC.

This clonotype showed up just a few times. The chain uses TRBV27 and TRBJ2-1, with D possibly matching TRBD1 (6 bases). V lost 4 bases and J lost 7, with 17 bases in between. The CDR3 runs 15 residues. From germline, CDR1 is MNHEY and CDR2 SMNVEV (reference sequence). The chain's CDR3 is CASSSHFADSNEQFF. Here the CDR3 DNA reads TGTGCCAGCAGTTCCCACTTCGCGGACAGTAATGAGCAGTTCTTC.

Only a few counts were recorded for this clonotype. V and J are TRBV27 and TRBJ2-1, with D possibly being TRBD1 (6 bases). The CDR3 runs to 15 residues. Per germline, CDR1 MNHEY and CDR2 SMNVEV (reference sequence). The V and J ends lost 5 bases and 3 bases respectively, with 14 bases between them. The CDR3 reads CASSDGSGVYNEQFF. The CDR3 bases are TGTGCCAGCAGTGATGGGTCAGGGGTCTACAATGAGCAGTTCTTC.

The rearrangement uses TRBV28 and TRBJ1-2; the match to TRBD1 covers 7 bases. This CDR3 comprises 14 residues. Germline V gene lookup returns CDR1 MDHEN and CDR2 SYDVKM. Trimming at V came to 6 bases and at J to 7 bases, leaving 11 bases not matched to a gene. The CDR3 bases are TGTGCCAGCAGCTTGGAGGGGGCGGTCACTGGCTACACCTTC. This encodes CASSLEGAVTGYTF.

The DNA for the CDR3 is TGTGCCAGCAGCCATAACCCCGGGACTAGCGCGCAAGAGACCCAGTACTTC. Amino acids: CASSHNPGTSAQETQYF. The V call is TRBV28, the J call TRBJ2-5; the match to TRBD2 covers 10 bases. The ends lost 6 bases at V and 2 bases at J; junction bases unmatched: 12. The CDR3 has 17 amino acids. The V gene's germline CDR1 is MDHEN and CDR2 SYDVKM.

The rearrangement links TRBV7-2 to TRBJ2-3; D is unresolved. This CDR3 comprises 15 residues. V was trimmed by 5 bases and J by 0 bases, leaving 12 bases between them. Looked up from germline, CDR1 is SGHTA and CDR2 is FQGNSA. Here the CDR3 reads CASSPQRPSTDTQYF. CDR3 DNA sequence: TGTGCCAGCAGCCCGCAGCGACCTAGCACAGATACGCAGTATTTT.

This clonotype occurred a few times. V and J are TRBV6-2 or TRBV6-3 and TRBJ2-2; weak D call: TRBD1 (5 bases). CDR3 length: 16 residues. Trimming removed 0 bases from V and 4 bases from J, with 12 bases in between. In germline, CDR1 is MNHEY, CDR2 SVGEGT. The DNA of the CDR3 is TGTGCCAGCAGTTACTCACGGACACCGGGCACCGGGGAGCTGTTTTTT. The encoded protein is CASSYSRTPGTGELFF.

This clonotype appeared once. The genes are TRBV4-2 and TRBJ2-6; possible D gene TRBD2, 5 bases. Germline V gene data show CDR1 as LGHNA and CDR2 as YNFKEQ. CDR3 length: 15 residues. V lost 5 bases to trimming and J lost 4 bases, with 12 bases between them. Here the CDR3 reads CASSSGYAGANVLTF. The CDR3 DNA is TGTGCCAGCAGCTCGGGATACGCGGGGGCCAACGTCCTGACTTTC.

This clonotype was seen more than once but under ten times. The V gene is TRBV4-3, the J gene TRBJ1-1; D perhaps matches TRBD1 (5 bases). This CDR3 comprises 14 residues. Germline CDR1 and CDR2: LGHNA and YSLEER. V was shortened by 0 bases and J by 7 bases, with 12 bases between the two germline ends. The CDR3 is CASSQELRGGEAFF. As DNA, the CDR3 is TGCGCCAGCAGCCAAGAGTTGAGGGGCGGTGAAGCTTTCTTT.

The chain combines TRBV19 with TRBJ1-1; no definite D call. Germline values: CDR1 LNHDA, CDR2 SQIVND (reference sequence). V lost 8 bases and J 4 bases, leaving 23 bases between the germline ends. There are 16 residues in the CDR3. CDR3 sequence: CASAPSDSTRATEAFF. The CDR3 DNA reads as TGTGCCAGTGCTCCATCGGACTCCACTAGGGCCACTGAAGCTTTCTTT.

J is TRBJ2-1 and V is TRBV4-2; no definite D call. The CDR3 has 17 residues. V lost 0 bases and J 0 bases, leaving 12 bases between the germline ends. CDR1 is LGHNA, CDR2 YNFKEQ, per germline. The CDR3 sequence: CASSQEQSLGSYNEQFF. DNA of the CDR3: TGTGCCAGCAGCCAAGAGCAGAGCCTTGGCTCCTACAATGAGCAGTTCTTC.

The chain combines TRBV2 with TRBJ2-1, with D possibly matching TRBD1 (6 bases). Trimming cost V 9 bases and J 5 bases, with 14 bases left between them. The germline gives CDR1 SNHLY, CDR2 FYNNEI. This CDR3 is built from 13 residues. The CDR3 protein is CARTDSNHNEQFF. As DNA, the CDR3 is TGTGCCAGGACGGACAGCAACCACAATGAGCAGTTCTTC.